Sequencing of this TCR beta chain was carried out in a study of blood T cells in healthy people across ages. V was cut by 1 base and J by 7 bases, with 11 bases left in between. This CDR3 has 14 residues. Germline-derived CDR1 and CDR2 are SGHKS and YYEKEE (reference sequence). Through a sample-barcoded 5' primer and a J-beta primer mix, a second PCR was run for roughly 6 to 12 cycles. TCRdb itself ran the 5' RACE reads through MiXCR, one entry per CDR3 protein. The sample includes some 560,000 distinct CDR3 sequences, about 27% of them seen just once. This clonotype came up many times. This same sample was also part of a study on T cells of mothers and their children.

Source material: blood. This TCR came from a boy younger than 10 in good health. This rearrangement joins TRBV5-5 to TRBJ1-4; perhaps TRBD1 as D (5 bases). CDR3 protein: CASSLIQGSEKLFF. CDR3 DNA sequence: TGTGCCAGCAGCTTGATCCAGGGAAGTGAAAAACTGTTTTTT.